The 20 T cell receptor beta chains reported below all come from one sample, sequenced in a study of blood T cell repertoires in COVID-19. The protocol was immunoSEQ multiplex PCR, while the TCRdb copy is restricted to in-frame clones and leaves out a portion. The sample carries roughly 140,000 clones, around 90% recorded once. The material sequenced was peripheral blood. The receptors were sampled from a woman in her fifties or sixties with active or convalescent COVID-19.

This chain connects TRBV7-2 to TRBJ2-7; 15 positions match TRBD2. In germline, CDR1 is SGHTA, CDR2 FQGNSA. The CDR3 sequence is 19 residues long. The junction had 11 bases not matched to a gene; V was cut back by 5 bases and J by 0 bases. DNA for the CDR3: TGTGCCAGCAGCAAAGGGACTAGCGGGGGGCCCTTGAGCTCCTACGAGCAGTACTTC. Its protein product is CASSKGTSGGPLSSYEQYF.

In this sample, this clone turned up a few times. The J gene is TRBJ2-3, the V gene TRBV7-3; 8 bases agree with TRBD2. Germline-derived CDR1 and CDR2 are SGHTA and FQGTGA. With 3 bases clipped from V and 6 bases from J, the junction kept 5 bases outside the gene matches. This CDR3 comprises 14 residues. The DNA of the CDR3 is TGTGCCAGCAGCTTCCGGGGGGGCTTGGATACGCAGTATTTT. It specifies CASSFRGGLDTQYF.

This chain uses TRBV7-8 with TRBJ1-6, with D possibly being TRBD1 (6 bases). The CDR3 length is 14 residues. Trimming stripped 3 bases from V and 5 bases from J, with 8 bases between. CDR1 SGHVS and CDR2 FQNEAQ come from the germline V gene. CDR3 sequence reads: CASSFYRDNSPLHF. CDR3 DNA sequence: TGTGCCAGCAGCTTCTACAGGGATAATTCACCCCTCCACTTT.

About this clone itself: The same CDR3 also results from other DNA sequences found in this sample. V and J are TRBV2 and TRBJ1-5; D uncertain. Trimming left V 5 bases short and J 5 bases short, with 7 bases between. The CDR3 runs 12 residues. CDR1 SNHLY and CDR2 FYNNEI come from the germline V gene. The CDR3 here is CASSLEDQPQHF. The DNA of the CDR3 is TGTGCCAGCAGTTTGGAGGATCAGCCCCAGCATTTT.

This chain joins TRBV19 and TRBJ2-3; 8 bases agree with TRBD2. This CDR3 contains 16 residues. CDR1 LNHDA and CDR2 SQIVND come from the germline V gene (reference sequence). V lost 5 bases to trimming and J lost 0 bases; unmatched junction nucleotides: 7. The CDR3 region is CASSFASGGSTDTQYF. The CDR3, as DNA: TGTGCCAGTAGTTTCGCCAGCGGGGGAAGCACAGATACGCAGTATTTT.

This chain connects TRBV12-5 to TRBJ1-2, with 7 bases that match TRBD1. Germline-derived CDR1 and CDR2 are LGHNT and FRNRAP. The length of the CDR3 is 15 residues. With 2 bases clipped from V and 4 bases from J, the junction kept 7 bases outside the gene matches. The CDR3: CASGLWGTVVYGYTF. DNA of the CDR3: TGTGCTAGTGGTTTGTGGGGGACAGTAGTCTATGGCTACACCTTC.

The chain links TRBV29-1 to TRBJ2-7, with D possibly matching TRBD2 (6 bases). From germline, CDR1 is SQVTM and CDR2 ANQGSEA. The CDR3 runs 12 residues. With 3 bases removed from V and 6 bases from J, the gap between germline ends came to 12 bases. CDR3 coding DNA: TGCAGCGTTGAGGTGGAGGGTGGCGAGCAGTACTTC. It encodes CSVEVEGGEQYF.

V and J are TRBV7-4 and TRBJ1-4, with 9 nucleotides matching TRBD1. CDR3 length: 18 amino acids. The junction had 13 bases not matched to a gene; V was cut back by 1 base and J by 7 bases. CDR1 and CDR2 from the germline V gene are SGHVT and SQSDAQ. The CDR3 is CASSLGNMVDRGVEKLFF. The CDR3 coding sequence is TGTGCCAGCAGCTTAGGTAATATGGTGGACAGGGGTGTTGAAAAACTGTTTTTT.

This chain uses TRBV6-5 with TRBJ2-5; 8 bases are a match to TRBD1. CDR3 length equals 14 residues. V gave up 4 bases and J gave up 5 bases; unmatched junction bases: 6. Germline V gene lookup returns CDR1 MNHEY and CDR2 SVGAGI. CDR3 coding DNA: TGTGCCAGCAGTTTTACAGGGGGTCCGGAGACCCAGTACTTC. Amino acids: CASSFTGGPETQYF.

The chain has TRBV4-3 and TRBJ1-2; TRBD1 matches 7 bases. Per germline, CDR1 LGHNA and CDR2 YSLEER. This CDR3 is built from 15 residues. The J segment lost 1 base and the V segment lost 6 bases, leaving 8 bases of the junction unmatched. The CDR3 region is CASRDSGGSNYGYTF. The CDR3 DNA follows: TGCGCCAGCAGGGATTCAGGGGGAAGTAACTATGGCTACACCTTC.

This clone has a handful of counts. The chain links TRBV19 to TRBJ1-6; TRBD1 might be the D (5 bases). Germline-derived CDR1 and CDR2 are LNHDA and SQIVND (reference sequence). The V and J ends lost 2 bases and 0 bases respectively, with 14 bases between them. CDR3 size: 18 residues. DNA for the CDR3: TGTGCCAGTAGTATATCTACAGGCCCTTACTCCTATAATTCACCCCTCCACTTT. Amino acid sequence: CASSISTGPYSYNSPLHF.

The chain uses TRBV27 and TRBJ1-1, with D possibly being TRBD1 (5 bases). With 1 base removed from V and 4 bases from J, the gap between germline ends came to 10 bases. Germline assignment: CDR1 MNHEY and CDR2 SMNVEV (reference sequence). CDR3 length: 14 amino acids. CDR3 protein: CASSLWGVGTEAFF. The CDR3, as DNA: TGTGCCAGCAGTTTATGGGGGGTGGGCACTGAAGCTTTCTTT.

V and J are TRBV25-1 and TRBJ1-5; TRBD1 matches at 7 bases. The V segment lost 4 bases and the J segment 1 base; nucleotides outside the gene matches: 4. The germline V gene encodes CDR1 MGHDK and CDR2 SYGVNS. This CDR3 spans 15 amino acids. The CDR3 DNA reads TGTGCCAGCAGTGCCCGGGACAGAAGCAATCAGCCCCAGCATTTT. It translates to CASSARDRSNQPQHF.

This rearrangement joins TRBV11-2 to TRBJ2-5; the D gene is possibly TRBD1 (5 bases). CDR1 is SGHAT, CDR2 FQNNGV, per germline. The CDR3 runs 12 residues. V lost 5 bases and J lost 5, with 9 bases in between. CDR3 loop: CASSAGRETQYF. CDR3 nucleotides: TGTGCCAGCAGCGCAGGGCGTGAGACCCAGTACTTC.

The V and J genes are TRBV12-5 and TRBJ1-1, with D tentatively TRBD1 (5 bases). The CDR3 totals 13 residues. The germline gives CDR1 LGHNT, CDR2 FRNRAP. V was cut by 0 bases and J by 7 bases, with 9 bases left in between. The CDR3 spells CASGLVPQVEAFF. DNA of the CDR3: TGTGCTAGTGGTTTGGTACCACAGGTTGAAGCTTTCTTT.

The chain carries TRBV20-1 and TRBJ1-2; possible D gene TRBD1, 5 bases. Germline V gene sequence: CDR1 DFQATT, CDR2 SNEGSKA (reference sequence). The CDR3 contains 13 residues. V was pared by 3 bases and J by 4 bases, with 12 bases between. In DNA, the CDR3 is TGCAGTGCTAGTGGGCAGGGAAGCTATGGCTACACCTTC. Translation: CSASGQGSYGYTF.

V gene TRBV5-4 combines with J gene TRBJ2-7; 7 nucleotides line up with TRBD1. Germline V gene lookup returns CDR1 SGHNT and CDR2 YYREEE (reference sequence). The CDR3 totals 15 residues. Trimming removed 0 bases from V and 2 bases from J; junction bases left unmatched: 5. CDR3 DNA sequence: TGTGCCAGCAGCTTGGTTTTGGACAGGACCTACGAGCAGTACTTC. Encoded protein: CASSLVLDRTYEQYF.

V is TRBV11-3 and J is TRBJ2-1; possible D gene TRBD2, 5 bases. V was clipped by 5 bases and J by 4 bases, with 9 bases between them. CDR1 is SGHNT, CDR2 YENEEA, per germline. The CDR3 extends over 13 amino acids. This CDR3 reads CASSVGVYNEQFF. In nucleotides, the CDR3 is TGTGCCAGCAGCGTCGGGGTGTACAATGAGCAGTTCTTC.

V and J are TRBV4-1 and TRBJ1-5; D is possibly TRBD1 (6 bases). The CDR3 runs to 18 residues. The ends were cut back, 1 base at V and 1 base at J, with 17 bases in the middle. From germline, CDR1 is MGHRA and CDR2 YSYEKL. Here the CDR3 reads CASSQGVRTVLSNQPQHF. CDR3 DNA sequence: TGCGCCAGCAGCCAAGGGGTTAGGACAGTTCTGAGCAATCAGCCCCAGCATTTT.

This chain joins TRBV27 and TRBJ2-7, with TRBD1 matching 10 bases. This CDR3 spans 13 amino acids. The germline gives CDR1 MNHEY, CDR2 SMNVEV (reference sequence). Trimming at V came to 3 bases and at J to 5 bases, leaving 1 base not matched to a gene. The CDR3 is CASSLDRGNEQYF. The CDR3 DNA sequence: TGTGCCAGCAGTTTGGACAGGGGGAACGAGCAGTACTTC.